Listed below are T cell receptor beta chains from one sample, sequenced in a study of blood T cell repertoires in COVID-19. Repertoires were generated with immunoSEQ multiplex PCR, while TCRdb's copy carries only in-frame clones and drops some. The sample has a few hundred thousand clones, nearly 90% seen once. Sequencing was done on a sample of PBMCs or T cells enriched from blood (not recorded which). These receptors all stem from a woman aged 45-60 years who had been exposed to COVID-19. Both conserved end residues are part of each CDR3. Fields, in order: CDR3 length, J gene, D gene, V gene, clone size, CDR3 DNA, CDR3 protein. D genes are given only for firm matches. Clone sizes are given selectively: once, few, many, or a class where the clone is expanded.

CDR3 length: 13
J gene: TRBJ2-3
D gene: .
V gene: TRBV6-5
clone size: once
CDR3 DNA: TGTGCCAGCCTACGAATAAGCACAGATACGCAGTATTTT
CDR3 protein: CASLRISTDTQYF

CDR3 length: 17
J gene: TRBJ1-5
D gene: .
V gene: TRBV6-2/TRBV6-3
clone size: .
CDR3 DNA: TGTGCCAGCAGTTACTCCCTCGACAGGACAAACCAAAGGCCCCAGCATTTT
CDR3 protein: CASSYSLDRTNQRPQHF

CDR3 length: 16
J gene: TRBJ1-3
D gene: .
V gene: TRBV3-1/TRBV3-2
clone size: .
CDR3 DNA: TGTGCCAGCAGCCAAGATCGGGGGGTTTCTGGAAACACCATATATTTT
CDR3 protein: CASSQDRGVSGNTIYF

CDR3 length: 13
J gene: TRBJ2-3
D gene: .
V gene: TRBV7-2
clone size: .
CDR3 DNA: TGTGCCAGCAGCTTAGGGGCCACAGATACGCAGTATTTT
CDR3 protein: CASSLGATDTQYF

CDR3 length: 14
J gene: TRBJ1-4
D gene: .
V gene: TRBV30
clone size: .
CDR3 DNA: TGTGCCTGGAGCGTTTGGGAGACTAATGAAAAACTGTTTTTT
CDR3 protein: CAWSVWETNEKLFF

CDR3 length: 14
J gene: TRBJ1-2
D gene: TRBD1
V gene: TRBV3-1/TRBV3-2
clone size: .
CDR3 DNA: TGTGCCAGCAGCGGGACAGGGACAAACTATGGCTACACCTTC
CDR3 protein: CASSGTGTNYGYTF

CDR3 length: 15
J gene: TRBJ1-1
D gene: TRBD1
V gene: TRBV11-2
clone size: .
CDR3 DNA: TGTGCCAGCAGGATACTCGGGACAGTCAACGGCAAAGCTTTCTTT
CDR3 protein: CASRILGTVNGKAFF

CDR3 length: 15
J gene: TRBJ2-1
D gene: TRBD2
V gene: TRBV5-1
clone size: .
CDR3 DNA: TGCGCCAGCAGCCTGAAGACTAGCGGGGCCAATGAGCAGTTCTTC
CDR3 protein: CASSLKTSGANEQFF

CDR3 length: 15
J gene: TRBJ1-2
D gene: .
V gene: TRBV6-5
clone size: .
CDR3 DNA: TGTGCCAGCAGAATGGCGACAGCCGAATCGGATGGCTACACCTTC
CDR3 protein: CASRMATAESDGYTF

CDR3 length: 15
J gene: TRBJ2-1
D gene: .
V gene: TRBV6-1
clone size: .
CDR3 DNA: TGTGCCAGCAGTGAAGGACCCGGGGGTTACAATGAGCAGTTCTTC
CDR3 protein: CASSEGPGGYNEQFF

CDR3 length: 14
J gene: TRBJ2-2
D gene: .
V gene: TRBV3-1/TRBV3-2
clone size: .
CDR3 DNA: TGTGCCAGCAGCCAAGGACATTACACCGGGGAGCTGTTTTTT
CDR3 protein: CASSQGHYTGELFF

CDR3 length: 16
J gene: TRBJ2-3
D gene: TRBD2
V gene: TRBV19
clone size: .
CDR3 DNA: TGTGCCAGTAGTCAAAGGACTAGCGGGAACACAGATACGCAGTATTTT
CDR3 protein: CASSQRTSGNTDTQYF

CDR3 length: 15
J gene: TRBJ1-2
D gene: .
V gene: TRBV5-1
clone size: .
CDR3 DNA: TGCGCCAGCAGCTTGGGACAGGAGCTTAACTATGGCTACACCTTC
CDR3 protein: CASSLGQELNYGYTF

CDR3 length: 14
J gene: TRBJ1-2
D gene: TRBD1
V gene: TRBV28
clone size: .
CDR3 DNA: TGTGCCAGCACCCCACCGGGGACAGGCTATGGCTACACCTTC
CDR3 protein: CASTPPGTGYGYTF

CDR3 length: 13
J gene: TRBJ1-2
D gene: TRBD1
V gene: TRBV6-5
clone size: .
CDR3 DNA: TGTGCCAGCAGTTCCGCAGGGGGCTATGGCTACACCTTC
CDR3 protein: CASSSAGGYGYTF

CDR3 length: 15
J gene: TRBJ1-3
D gene: TRBD1
V gene: TRBV7-9
clone size: once
CDR3 DNA: TGTGCCAGCAGCTTGGACAGGCAATCTGGAAACACCATATATTTT
CDR3 protein: CASSLDRQSGNTIYF

CDR3 length: 14
J gene: TRBJ1-6
D gene: .
V gene: TRBV2
clone size: .
CDR3 DNA: TGTGCCAGTGGGGGTAGGAGGGCCTCTTCACCCCTCCACTTT
CDR3 protein: CASGGRRASSPLHF

CDR3 length: 13
J gene: TRBJ1-1
D gene: .
V gene: TRBV24-1
clone size: .
CDR3 DNA: TGTGCCACCAGTGCCAGGTGGAACACTGAAGCTTTCTTT
CDR3 protein: CATSARWNTEAFF

CDR3 length: 16
J gene: TRBJ2-3
D gene: TRBD2
V gene: TRBV25-1
clone size: .
CDR3 DNA: TGTGCCAGCAGTGAATGGGCTAGCGGAAGCACAGATACGCAGTATTTT
CDR3 protein: CASSEWASGSTDTQYF

CDR3 length: 15
J gene: TRBJ2-2
D gene: TRBD1
V gene: TRBV29-1
clone size: .
CDR3 DNA: TGCAGCGTTGAAGATGGGGGACAGCAGACCGGGGAGCTGTTTTTT
CDR3 protein: CSVEDGGQQTGELFF

CDR3 length: 17
J gene: TRBJ2-3
D gene: TRBD2
V gene: TRBV10-3
clone size: .
CDR3 DNA: TGTGCCATCAGGAGGACTAGCGGGGGGGCCTTGACAGATACGCAGTATTTT
CDR3 protein: CAIRRTSGGALTDTQYF

CDR3 length: 14
J gene: TRBJ2-5
D gene: .
V gene: TRBV5-5
clone size: .
CDR3 DNA: TGTGCCAGCAGCTTGGGCCCATCTAGGGAGACCCAGTACTTC
CDR3 protein: CASSLGPSRETQYF

CDR3 length: 16
J gene: TRBJ1-2
D gene: TRBD1
V gene: TRBV4-1
clone size: .
CDR3 DNA: TGCGCCAGCAGCCAAACGGGACAGGGAAGGGGCTATGGCTACACCTTC
CDR3 protein: CASSQTGQGRGYGYTF

CDR3 length: 13
J gene: TRBJ2-1
D gene: TRBD2
V gene: TRBV27
clone size: .
CDR3 DNA: TGTGCCAGCAGTCCGGGACTAGATCTCCCGCAGTTCTTC
CDR3 protein: CASSPGLDLPQFF